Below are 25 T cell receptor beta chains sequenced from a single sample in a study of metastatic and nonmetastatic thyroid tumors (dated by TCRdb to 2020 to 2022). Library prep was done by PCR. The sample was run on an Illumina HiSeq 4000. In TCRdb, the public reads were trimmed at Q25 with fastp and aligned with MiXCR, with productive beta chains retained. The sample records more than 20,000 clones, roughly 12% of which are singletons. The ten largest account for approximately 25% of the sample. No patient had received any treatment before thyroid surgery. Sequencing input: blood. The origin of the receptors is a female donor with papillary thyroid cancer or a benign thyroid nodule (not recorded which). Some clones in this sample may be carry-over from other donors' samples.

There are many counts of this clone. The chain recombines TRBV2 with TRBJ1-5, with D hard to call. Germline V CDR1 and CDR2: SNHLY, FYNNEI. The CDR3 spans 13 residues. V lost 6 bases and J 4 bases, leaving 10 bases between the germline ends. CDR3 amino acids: CASRIQPNQPQHF. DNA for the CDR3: TGTGCCAGCAGAATCCAGCCAAATCAGCCCCAGCATTTT.

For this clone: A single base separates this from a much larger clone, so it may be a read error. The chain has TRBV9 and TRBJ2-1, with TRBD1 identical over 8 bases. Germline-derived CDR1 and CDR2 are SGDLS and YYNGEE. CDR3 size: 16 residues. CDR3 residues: CASSVDWTGWVNEHFF. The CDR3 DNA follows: TGTGCCAGCAGCGTAGATTGGACAGGGTGGGTGAATGAGCATTTCTTC.

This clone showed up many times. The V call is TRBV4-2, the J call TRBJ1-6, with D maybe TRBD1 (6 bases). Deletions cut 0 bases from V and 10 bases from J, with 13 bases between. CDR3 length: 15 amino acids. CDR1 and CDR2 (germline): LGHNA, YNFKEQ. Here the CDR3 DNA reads TGTGCCAGCAGCCAAGATCGAACAGGGCCATCACCCCTCCACTTT. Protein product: CASSQDRTGPSPLHF.

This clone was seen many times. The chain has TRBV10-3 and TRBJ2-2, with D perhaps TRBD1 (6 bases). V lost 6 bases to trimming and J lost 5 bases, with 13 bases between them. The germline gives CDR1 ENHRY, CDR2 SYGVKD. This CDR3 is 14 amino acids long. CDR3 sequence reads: CAISDSQGTGELFF. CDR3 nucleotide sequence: TGTGCCATCAGCGACAGTCAGGGGACCGGGGAGCTGTTTTTT.

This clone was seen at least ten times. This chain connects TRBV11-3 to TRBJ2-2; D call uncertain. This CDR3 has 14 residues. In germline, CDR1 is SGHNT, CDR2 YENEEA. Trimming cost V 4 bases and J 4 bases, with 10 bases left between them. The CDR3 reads CASSSSGTTGELFF. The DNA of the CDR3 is TGTGCCAGCAGCTCGTCGGGTACCACCGGGGAGCTGTTTTTT.

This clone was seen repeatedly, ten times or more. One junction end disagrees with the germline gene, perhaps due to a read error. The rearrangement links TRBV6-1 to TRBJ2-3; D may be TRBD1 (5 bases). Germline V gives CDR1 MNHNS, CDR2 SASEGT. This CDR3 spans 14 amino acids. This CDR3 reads CASVPPGNTNTQYF. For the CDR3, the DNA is TGTGCCAGCGTCCCCCCAGGGAACACAAATACGCAGTATTTT.

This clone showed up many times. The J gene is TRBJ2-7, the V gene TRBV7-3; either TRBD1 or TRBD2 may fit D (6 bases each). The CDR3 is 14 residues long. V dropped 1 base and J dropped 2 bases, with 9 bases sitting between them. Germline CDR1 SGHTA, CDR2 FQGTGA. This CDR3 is CASSLKGGPYEQYF. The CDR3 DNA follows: TGTGCCAGCAGCTTAAAGGGGGGTCCCTACGAGCAGTACTTC.

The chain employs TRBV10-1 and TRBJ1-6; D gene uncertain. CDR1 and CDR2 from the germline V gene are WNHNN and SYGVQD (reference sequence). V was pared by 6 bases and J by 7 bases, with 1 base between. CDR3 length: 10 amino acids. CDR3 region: CASRNSPLHF. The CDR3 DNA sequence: TGCGCCAGCAGGAATTCACCCCTCCACTTT.

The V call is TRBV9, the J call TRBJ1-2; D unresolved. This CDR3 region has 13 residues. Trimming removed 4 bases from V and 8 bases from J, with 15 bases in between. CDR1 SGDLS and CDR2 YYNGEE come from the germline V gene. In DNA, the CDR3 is TGTGCCAGCAGCCCTAACGGGGTTAGAGGCTACACCTTC. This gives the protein CASSPNGVRGYTF.

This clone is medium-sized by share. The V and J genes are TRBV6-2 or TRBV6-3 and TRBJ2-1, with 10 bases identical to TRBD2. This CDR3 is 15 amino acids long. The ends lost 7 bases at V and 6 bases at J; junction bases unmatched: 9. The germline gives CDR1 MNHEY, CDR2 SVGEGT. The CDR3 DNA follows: TGTGCCAGCACCGAGCGGGGGGGCACGATCAATGAGCAGTTCTTC. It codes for CASTERGGTINEQFF.

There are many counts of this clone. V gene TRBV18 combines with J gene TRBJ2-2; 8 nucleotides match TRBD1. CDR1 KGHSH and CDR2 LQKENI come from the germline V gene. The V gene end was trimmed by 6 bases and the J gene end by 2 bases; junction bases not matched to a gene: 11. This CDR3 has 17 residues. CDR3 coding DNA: TGTGCCAGCTCGAGGTGGGCGACAGGGGCAAACACCGGGGAGCTGTTTTTT. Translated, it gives CASSRWATGANTGELFF.

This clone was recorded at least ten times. This chain's CDR3 is CSARRGGPEDTQYF. The CDR3, as DNA: TGCAGTGCTAGAAGGGGGGGGCCGGAGGATACGCAGTATTTT. This rearrangement joins TRBV20-1 to TRBJ2-3; D might be TRBD2 (7 bases). Germline V lookup: CDR1 DFQATT, CDR2 SNEGSKA (reference sequence). V was cut by 2 bases and J by 6 bases, with 15 bases left in between. The CDR3 spans 14 residues.

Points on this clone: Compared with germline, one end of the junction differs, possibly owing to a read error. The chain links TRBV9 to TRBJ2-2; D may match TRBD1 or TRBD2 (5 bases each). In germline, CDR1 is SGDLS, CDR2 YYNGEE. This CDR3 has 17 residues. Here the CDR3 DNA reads TGTGCCAGCAGCGTACGTCTGGGGGAAGGGAACACCGGGAAGCTGTTTTTT. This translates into CASSVRLGEGNTGKLFF.

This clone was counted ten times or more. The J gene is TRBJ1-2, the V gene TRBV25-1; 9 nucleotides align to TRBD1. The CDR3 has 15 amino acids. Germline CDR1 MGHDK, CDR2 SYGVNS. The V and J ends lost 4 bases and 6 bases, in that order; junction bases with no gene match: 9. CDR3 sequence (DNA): TGTGCCAGCAGTGCCCTCGGACAGGGGAAGGATGGCTACACCTTC. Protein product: CASSALGQGKDGYTF.

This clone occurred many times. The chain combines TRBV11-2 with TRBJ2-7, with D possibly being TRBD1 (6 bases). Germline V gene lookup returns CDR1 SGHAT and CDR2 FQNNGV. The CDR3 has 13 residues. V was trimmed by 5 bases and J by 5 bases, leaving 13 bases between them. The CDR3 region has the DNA TGTGCCAGCAGCCTACAGGGTCGCCACGAGCAGTACTTC. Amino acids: CASSLQGRHEQYF.

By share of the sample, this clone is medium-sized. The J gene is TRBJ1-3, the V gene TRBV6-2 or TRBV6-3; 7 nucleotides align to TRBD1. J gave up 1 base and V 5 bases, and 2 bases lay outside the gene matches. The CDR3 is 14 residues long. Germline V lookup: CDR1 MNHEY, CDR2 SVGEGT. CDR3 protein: CASSETGSGNTIYF. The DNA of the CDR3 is TGTGCCAGCAGTGAGACAGGGTCTGGAAACACCATATATTTT.

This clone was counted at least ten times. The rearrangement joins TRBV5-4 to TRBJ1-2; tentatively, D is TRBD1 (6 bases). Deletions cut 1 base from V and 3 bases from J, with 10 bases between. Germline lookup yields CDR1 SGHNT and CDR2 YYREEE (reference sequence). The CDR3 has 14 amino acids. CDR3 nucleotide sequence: TGTGCCAGCAGCTTGAGCCAGGGGCACTATGGCTACACCTTC. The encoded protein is CASSLSQGHYGYTF.

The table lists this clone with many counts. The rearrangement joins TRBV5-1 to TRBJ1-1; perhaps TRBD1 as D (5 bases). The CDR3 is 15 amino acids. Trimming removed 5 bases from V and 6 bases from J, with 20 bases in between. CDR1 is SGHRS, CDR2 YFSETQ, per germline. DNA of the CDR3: TGCGCCAGCAGGCTTGGGACTGGGCGCTTAGCTGAAGCTTTCTTT. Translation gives CASRLGTGRLAEAFF. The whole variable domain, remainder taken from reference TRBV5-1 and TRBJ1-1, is KAGVTQTPRYLIKTRGQQVTLSCSPISGHRSVSWYQQTPGQGLQFLFEYFSETQRNKGNFPGRFSGRQFSNSRSEMNVSTLELGDSALYLCASRLGTGRLAEAFFGQGTRLTVV.

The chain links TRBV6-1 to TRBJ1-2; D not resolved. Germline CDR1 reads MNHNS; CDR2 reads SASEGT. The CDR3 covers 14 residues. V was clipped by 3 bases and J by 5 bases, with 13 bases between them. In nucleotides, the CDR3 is TGTGCCAGCAGTGAGAGCATATCCGGGTATGGCTACACCTTC. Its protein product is CASSESISGYGYTF.

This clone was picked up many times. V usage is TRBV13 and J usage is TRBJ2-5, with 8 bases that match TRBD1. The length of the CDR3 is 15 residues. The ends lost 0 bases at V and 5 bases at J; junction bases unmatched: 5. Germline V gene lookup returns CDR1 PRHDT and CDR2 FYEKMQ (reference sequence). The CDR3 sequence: CASSLGTGEYETQYF. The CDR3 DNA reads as TGTGCCAGCAGCTTAGGGACAGGGGAGTATGAGACCCAGTACTTC.

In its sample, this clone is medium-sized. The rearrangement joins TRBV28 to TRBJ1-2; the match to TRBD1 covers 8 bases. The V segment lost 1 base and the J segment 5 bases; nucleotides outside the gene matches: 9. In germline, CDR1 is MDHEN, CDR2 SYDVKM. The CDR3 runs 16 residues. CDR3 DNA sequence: TGTGCCAGCAGTTTATTCGGACAGGGCCAATTTTATGGCTACACCTTC. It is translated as CASSLFGQGQFYGYTF.

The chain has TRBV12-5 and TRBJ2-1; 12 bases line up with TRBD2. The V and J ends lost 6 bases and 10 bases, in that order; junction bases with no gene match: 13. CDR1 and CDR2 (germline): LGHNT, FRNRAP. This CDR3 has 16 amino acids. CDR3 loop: CASGPVLAGGPHEQFF. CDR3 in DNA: TGTGCTAGTGGCCCGGTACTAGCGGGAGGCCCTCACGAGCAGTTCTTC.

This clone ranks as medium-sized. The CDR3: CASTYLGPNSYEQYF. The DNA for the CDR3 is TGTGCCAGCACCTACCTGGGGCCGAACTCCTACGAGCAGTACTTC. The chain combines TRBV6-2 or TRBV6-3 with TRBJ2-7; TRBD1 is a possible D gene (5 bases). V was pared by 7 bases and J by 0 bases, with 16 bases between. Germline V gives CDR1 MNHEY, CDR2 SVGEGT. CDR3 length: 15 amino acids.

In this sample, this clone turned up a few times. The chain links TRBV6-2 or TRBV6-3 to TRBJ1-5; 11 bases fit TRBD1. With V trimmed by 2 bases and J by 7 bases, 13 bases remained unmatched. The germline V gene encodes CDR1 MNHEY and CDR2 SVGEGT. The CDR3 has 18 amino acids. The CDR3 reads CASSYLPEAGQGAQPQHF. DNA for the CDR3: TGTGCCAGCAGTTACCTACCCGAAGCCGGACAGGGGGCCCAGCCCCAGCATTTT.

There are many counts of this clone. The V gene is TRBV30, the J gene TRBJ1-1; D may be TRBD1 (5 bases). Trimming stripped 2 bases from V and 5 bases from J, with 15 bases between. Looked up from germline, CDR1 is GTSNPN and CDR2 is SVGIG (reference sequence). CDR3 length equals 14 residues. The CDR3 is CAWSFMGPGTEAFF. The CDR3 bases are TGTGCCTGGAGTTTCATGGGGCCAGGGACTGAAGCTTTCTTT. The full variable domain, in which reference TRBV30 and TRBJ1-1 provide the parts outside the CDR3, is SQTIHQWPATLVQPVGSPLSLECTVEGTSNPNLYWYRQAAGRGLQLLFYSVGIGQISSEVPQNLSASRPQDRQFILSSKKLLLSDSGFYLCAWSFMGPGTEAFFGQGTRLTVV.